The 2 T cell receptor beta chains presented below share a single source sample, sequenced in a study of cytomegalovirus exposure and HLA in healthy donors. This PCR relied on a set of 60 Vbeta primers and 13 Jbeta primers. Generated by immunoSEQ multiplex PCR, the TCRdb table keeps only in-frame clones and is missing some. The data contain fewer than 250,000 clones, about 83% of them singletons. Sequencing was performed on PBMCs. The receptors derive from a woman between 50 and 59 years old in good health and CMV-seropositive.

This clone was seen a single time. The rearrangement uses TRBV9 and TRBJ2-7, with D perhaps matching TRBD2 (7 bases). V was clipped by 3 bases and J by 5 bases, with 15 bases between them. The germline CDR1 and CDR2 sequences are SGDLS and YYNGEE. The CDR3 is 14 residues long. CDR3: CASSGGGDWDEQYF. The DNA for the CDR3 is TGTGCCAGCAGCGGAGGGGGGGATTGGGACGAGCAGTACTTC. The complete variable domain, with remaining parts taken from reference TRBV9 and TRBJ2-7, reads DSGVTQTPKHLITATGQRVTLRCSPRSGDLSVYWYQQSLDQGLQFLIQYYNGEERAKGNILERFSAQQFPDLHSELNLSSLELGDSALYFCASSGGGDWDEQYFGPGTRLTVT.

CDR3 DNA sequence: TGCAGCGTTGGAAGGACAGGCGTTCCTAATGAAAAACTGTTTTTT. Amino acids: CSVGRTGVPNEKLFF. The V and J genes are TRBV29-1 and TRBJ1-4; TRBD1 matches at 7 bases. Germline loops: CDR1 SQVTM, CDR2 ANQGSEA. There are 15 residues in the CDR3. Trimming removed 4 bases from V and 3 bases from J; junction bases left unmatched: 8. The full variable domain, rest sourced from reference TRBV29-1 and TRBJ1-4, is SAVISQKPSRDICQRGTSLTIQCQVDSQVTMMFWYRQQPGQSLTLIATANQGSEATYESGFVIDKFPISRPNLTFSTLTVSNMSPEDSSIYLCSVGRTGVPNEKLFFGSGTQLSVL.